The following is a T cell receptor (beta chain) sequence with its context. Its antigen has not been determined. The sample holds no much larger clone one base away, and base qualities are not on file. In the paper's terms, the time point label means: about 28 days (+/-7) after the second vaccine dose. AZD1222 recipients given second doses at about 4 weeks or at about 12 weeks were pooled, since spike-specific TCR depth and breadth were not found to differ between the two schedules. Vaccinee samples came from UK trials COV001 and COV002, including a single-blind randomized controlled phase 2/3 trial of AZD1222 (ChAdOx1 nCoV-19) in healthy adults. Trial participant PBMC samples were collected at day 0 and day 28 after the second dose for TCRbeta chain sequencing. The CDR3 regions of human TCRbeta chains were analyzed by immunosequencing. The study's processing was this. TCRs in the repertoires were matched against a reference library of SARS-CoV-2-specific TCRs that had been generated with the MIRA antigen-specificity platform. Breadth was defined as the fraction of unique TCRs that were SARS-CoV-2-associated. Depth was defined as the fraction of total T cells that were SARS-CoV-2-associated. Using the MIRA data, each spike-specific TCR was assigned both to the spike region to which the TCR was reactive and to a CD4 or CD8 class. Log10-transformed breadth and depth values were compared by one-way ANOVA with Sidak's multiple comparisons tests. TCRdb mirrors the immuneACCESS table, restricted to in-frame sequences. Some clones are absent from its copies; in checked studies, under half trace to an unresolved V gene, and the reason for the others is unknown. V and J calls and clone size are given by that table; D and trimming were obtained from the DNA. Across this sample there are under 200,000 clones, with 88% seen only once. Together, the top ten hold approximately 26% of the sample.

This entry comes from a study of T cell responses to AZD1222 COVID-19 vaccine (dated by TCRdb to about 2021). Regarding the research as a whole: TCR sequencing covered over 230 trial participants: 207 given two doses of AZD1222 and some 25 given two doses of MenACWY control vaccine. Trial participants were enrolled by age into subgroups of 18-55, 56-69 and 70-plus years, and roughly 150, 30 and 60 TCR-sequenced participants, respectively, were included in these subgroups.

Measured from the cysteine to the phenylalanine, the CDR3 is 15 residues long. Solely the CDR3 DNA is kept, with 45 bases framed from the first base. Looking up the germline V gene (reference sequence) yields CDR1 LNHDA and CDR2 SQIVND. V loses 1 base at its end and J loses 8 bases; junction bases beyond the gene matches: 7. What the study reported, not specific to this receptor: In the small 56-69-year group, the increase in depth fell short of significance, most likely because of low power. Reportedly, almost half of the unique spike-specific TCRs recognized epitopes lying outside the regions that are mutated in the B.1.351 and B.1.1.7 variants. Because no samples from the day 14 peak response were available, repertoires could be characterized only after the peak T cell response. Only five to seven AZD1222 recipients were SARS-CoV-2 seropositive at baseline, limiting conclusions about previously exposed vaccinees. After two AZD1222 doses, both the breadth and the depth of spike-specific TCRs were significantly higher than at day 0 and than in MenACWY recipients. Vaccine-associated CD4 TCRs spanned the whole spike protein, with dominant responses in regions 160-218 and 743-854. Participants were mostly white British, with more females than males. The authors suggested clonal diversity may have been underestimated.

The sequence joins TRBV19 to TRBJ2-2, with TRBD2 identical over 7 junction bases. Specimen: peripheral blood, collected 28 days after the second AZD1222 dose. The clonotype comes from an adult who received the AZD1222 COVID-19 vaccine. The nucleotides are TGTGCCAGTAGTATAGTCGGGAGGTCTGTGGGGGAGCTGTTTTTT. It translates to CASSIVGRSVGELFF.